The 30 T cell receptor beta chains below all came from one sample that was sequenced in a study of cytomegalovirus exposure and HLA in healthy donors (dated by TCRdb to between 2016 and 2019). The protocol used for the library was the immunoSEQ multiplex PCR assay. For the multiplex PCR, a mixture combining 60 forward primers for TCR Vbeta segments and 13 reverse primers for TCR Jbeta segments was used. TCRdb re-hosts the immuneACCESS table, in-frame sequences only. Its copies lack some clones; in the studies checked, an unresolved V gene accounts for under half of them, and the cause for the rest is not known. Here the sample has 100,000 to 130,000 clones; roughly 73% occur a single time. The ten largest make up roughly 8% of the sample. The sequencing input was PBMCs. Receptors were obtained from a man under 40 in good health and CMV-seronegative.

The chain recombines TRBV19 with TRBJ1-2, with 12 bases aligning to TRBD1. The germline gives CDR1 LNHDA, CDR2 SQIVND (reference sequence). V gave up 3 bases and J gave up 2 bases; unmatched junction bases: 7. CDR3 length: 17 residues. Here the CDR3 DNA reads TGTGCCAGTAGTATTCGGGACAGGGGGCGAAGAAACTATGGCTACACCTTC. Translating it yields CASSIRDRGRRNYGYTF. The complete variable domain, with remaining parts taken from reference TRBV19 and TRBJ1-2, reads DGGITQSPKYLFRKEGQNVTLSCEQNLNHDAMYWYRQDPGQGLRLIYYSQIVNDFQKGDIAEGYSVSREKKESFPLTVTSAQKNPTAFYLCASSIRDRGRRNYGYTFGSGTRLTVV.

The chain couples TRBV6-1 to TRBJ2-7, with a tentative D call TRBD2 (5 bases). CDR3 length: 13 amino acids. V gave up 8 bases and J gave up 3 bases, with 14 bases separating them. The V gene's germline CDR1 is MNHNS and CDR2 SASEGT. CDR3 in amino acids: CASDPREGYEQYF. As DNA, the CDR3 is TGTGCCAGCGACCCCCGGGAAGGCTACGAGCAGTACTTC.

V gene TRBV2 combines with J gene TRBJ1-5, with D perhaps matching TRBD1 (5 bases). The CDR3 length is 14 residues. Trimming removed 5 bases at V and 6 bases at J, with 14 bases between. Germline assignment: CDR1 SNHLY and CDR2 FYNNEI. The CDR3 region is CASSIREASQPQHF. CDR3 DNA: TGTGCCAGCAGTATCAGGGAAGCATCTCAGCCCCAGCATTTT.

The J gene is TRBJ2-5, the V gene TRBV7-9, with 10 bases aligning to TRBD2. Germline lookup yields CDR1 SEHNR and CDR2 FQNEAQ (reference sequence). V shed 4 bases and J 0 bases; nucleotides not matched to a gene: 2. The CDR3 runs to 15 residues. CDR3 nucleotide sequence: TGTGCCAGCAGCTCGGGACTAGCGAACCAAGAGACCCAGTACTTC. Encoded protein: CASSSGLANQETQYF. The full variable domain, in which reference TRBV7-9 and TRBJ2-5 provide the parts outside the CDR3, is DTGVSQNPRHKITKRGQNVTFRCDPISEHNRLYWYRQTLGQGPEFLTYFQNEAQLEKSRLLSDRFSAERPKGSFSTLEIQRTEQGDSAMYLCASSSGLANQETQYFGPGTRLLVL.

This chain uses TRBV10-2 with TRBJ2-7; 9 bases fit TRBD1. With V trimmed by 8 bases and J by 2 bases, 7 bases remained unmatched. Germline assignment: CDR1 WSHSY and CDR2 SAAADI. The length of the CDR3 is 14 residues. The CDR3 nucleotides read TGCGCCAGCGGTCCGGGACAGGGCCCCTACGAGCAGTACTTC. It codes for CASGPGQGPYEQYF.

V and J are TRBV5-4 and TRBJ2-2; possibly TRBD1 for D (5 bases). Germline assignment: CDR1 SGHNT and CDR2 YYREEE (reference sequence). CDR3 length: 15 amino acids. The V end was cut by 0 bases, the J end by 1 base, with 7 bases between. CDR3 nucleotide sequence: TGTGCCAGCAGCTTGGCAGGGCTGAACACCGGGGAGCTGTTTTTT. Translating gives CASSLAGLNTGELFF.

This chain links TRBV7-9 with TRBJ2-5; D perhaps matches TRBD1 (6 bases). Germline V gene data show CDR1 as SEHNR and CDR2 as FQNEAQ (reference sequence). The CDR3 extends over 17 amino acids. Trimming left V 1 base short and J 4 bases short, with 19 bases between. The CDR3 nucleotides are TGTGCCAGCAGCTTAGGTTGGGGTGACCGGGACATAGAGACCCAGTACTTC. This sequence encodes CASSLGWGDRDIETQYF.

About this clone itself: Other DNA sequences within the sample encode an identical CDR3. The chain uses TRBV19 and TRBJ1-2; D possibly corresponds to TRBD1 (6 bases). Per the germline V gene, CDR1 is LNHDA and CDR2 is SQIVND (reference sequence). V lost 3 bases, J lost 6 bases, and 11 bases lay in between. CDR3 length: 13 amino acids. CDR3 DNA: TGTGCCAGTAGTATTCAGGGGAAGGATGGCTACACCTTC. Protein product: CASSIQGKDGYTF. Filled out from reference TRBV19 and TRBJ1-2, the complete variable domain reads DGGITQSPKYLFRKEGQNVTLSCEQNLNHDAMYWYRQDPGQGLRLIYYSQIVNDFQKGDIAEGYSVSREKKESFPLTVTSAQKNPTAFYLCASSIQGKDGYTFGSGTRLTVV.

This clone was found once. This chain's CDR3 is CASSPAGLGYPQHF. The DNA of the CDR3 is TGCGCCAGCAGCCCGGCAGGGCTCGGGTATCCCCAGCATTTT. This chain links TRBV5-1 with TRBJ1-5; weak D call: TRBD1 (5 bases). V was clipped by 4 bases and J by 10 bases, with 18 bases between them. Germline values: CDR1 SGHRS, CDR2 YFSETQ. The CDR3 extends over 14 amino acids.

The chain carries TRBV10-3 and TRBJ1-6; no clear D gene. CDR3 length equals 17 residues. V was clipped by 3 bases and J by 0 bases, with 12 bases between them. CDR1 and CDR2 from the germline V gene are ENHRY and SYGVKD. CDR3: CAISDRTESSYNSPLHF. The CDR3 bases are TGTGCCATCAGTGACCGCACAGAAAGCTCCTATAATTCACCCCTCCACTTT.

J is TRBJ2-7 and V is TRBV5-1; 9 bases align to TRBD1. Germline assignment: CDR1 SGHRS and CDR2 YFSETQ. V dropped 3 bases and J dropped 3; count of bases not matched to a gene: 4. There are 14 residues in the CDR3. CDR3 residues: CASSSGTGIYEQYF. CDR3 nucleotide sequence: TGCGCCAGCAGCTCCGGGACAGGGATCTACGAGCAGTACTTC.

The V gene is TRBV28, the J gene TRBJ1-3, with D unclear. This CDR3 contains 14 residues. CDR1 and CDR2 from the germline V gene are MDHEN and SYDVKM. The V end lost 6 bases, the J end lost 3 bases, and 12 bases lay between the germline ends. The CDR3 coding sequence is TGTGCCAGCAGCAGGACTGTATATGGAAACACCATATATTTT. It translates to CASSRTVYGNTIYF.

The chain carries TRBV5-1 and TRBJ2-1, with TRBD2 matching over 7 bases. This CDR3 has 15 amino acids. Germline V gene sequence: CDR1 SGHRS, CDR2 YFSETQ. The trim removed 2 bases at V and 2 bases at J, leaving 4 bases unmatched. This CDR3 reads CASSLIAGPYNEQFF. The CDR3 DNA reads as TGCGCCAGCAGCTTAATAGCGGGCCCCTACAATGAGCAGTTCTTC.

The chain is built from TRBV5-1 and TRBJ1-6, with 7 bases identical to TRBD1. V lost 6 bases to trimming and J lost 5 bases; unmatched junction nucleotides: 8. Germline loops: CDR1 SGHRS, CDR2 YFSETQ. This CDR3 has 15 residues. CDR3 sequence reads: CASNLQGTDNSPLHF. The DNA for the CDR3 is TGCGCCAGCAACTTACAGGGGACGGATAATTCACCCCTCCACTTT.

V usage is TRBV15 and J usage is TRBJ2-3, with 10 bases matching TRBD2. The ends lost 3 bases at V and 2 bases at J; junction bases unmatched: 8. The CDR3 runs to 17 residues. The germline V gene has CDR1 LNHNV and CDR2 YYDKDF (reference sequence). CDR3 bases: TGTGCCACCAGCAGTTGGACTAGCGGCCCCTTCACAGATACGCAGTATTTT. The encoded protein is CATSSWTSGPFTDTQYF.

The V call is TRBV5-1, the J call TRBJ2-2, with D unclear. There are 14 residues in the CDR3. Germline lookup yields CDR1 SGHRS and CDR2 YFSETQ. Trimming pared 0 bases from V and 3 bases from J, leaving 6 bases between. This chain's CDR3 is CASSLELHTGELFF. DNA of the CDR3: TGCGCCAGCAGCTTGGAGCTACACACCGGGGAGCTGTTTTTT. The full variable domain, its missing parts supplied by reference TRBV5-1 and TRBJ2-2, is KAGVTQTPRYLIKTRGQQVTLSCSPISGHRSVSWYQQTPGQGLQFLFEYFSETQRNKGNFPGRFSGRQFSNSRSEMNVSTLELGDSALYLCASSLELHTGELFFGEGSRLTVL.

This chain joins TRBV7-2 and TRBJ2-6, with D possibly TRBD2 on 6 matching bases. This CDR3 contains 17 residues. V lost 3 bases and J 4 bases, leaving 16 bases between the germline ends. Germline V lookup: CDR1 SGHTA, CDR2 FQGNSA. CDR3: CASSLAVGGHGANVLTF. The CDR3 DNA reads TGTGCCAGCAGCTTGGCCGTCGGGGGTCACGGGGCCAACGTCCTGACTTTC.

The V call is TRBV5-4, the J call TRBJ1-2; possible D gene TRBD1, 5 bases. The germline V gene has CDR1 SGHNT and CDR2 YYREEE (reference sequence). The CDR3 runs 14 residues. V was cut by 0 bases and J by 6 bases, with 12 bases left in between. The CDR3 here is CASSLEGLIDGYTF. The DNA of the CDR3 is TGTGCCAGCAGCTTGGAGGGACTGATAGATGGCTACACCTTC.

The chain links TRBV7-2 to TRBJ2-5; 9 bases line up with TRBD1. This CDR3 has 16 residues. The V gene end was trimmed by 3 bases and the J gene end by 5 bases; junction bases not matched to a gene: 10. Germline V gene sequence: CDR1 SGHTA, CDR2 FQGNSA. The chain's CDR3 is CASSFAGTGLEETQYF. The CDR3 DNA reads as TGTGCCAGCAGCTTCGCCGGGACAGGGCTTGAGGAGACCCAGTACTTC.

The rearrangement uses TRBV5-4 and TRBJ2-1, with a weak D call TRBD1 (6 bases). There are 15 residues in the CDR3. Germline V gene lookup returns CDR1 SGHNT and CDR2 YYREEE (reference sequence). The V and J ends lost 4 bases and 8 bases respectively, with 19 bases between them. Here the CDR3 DNA reads TGTGCCAGCAGCGAGTATGGCAGGGGTTACGATGAGCAGTTCTTC. Amino acid sequence: CASSEYGRGYDEQFF. Filled out from reference TRBV5-4 and TRBJ2-1, the complete variable domain reads ETGVTQSPTHLIKTRGQQVTLRCSSQSGHNTVSWYQQALGQGPQFIFQYYREEENGRGNFPPRFSGLQFPNYSSELNVNALELDDSALYLCASSEYGRGYDEQFFGPGTRLTVL.

The chain recombines TRBV29-1 with TRBJ2-1, with 8 bases identical to TRBD2. CDR3 length: 18 amino acids. Germline V gene data show CDR1 as SQVTM and CDR2 as ANQGSEA. Trimming cost V 4 bases and J 7 bases; bases outside gene matches: 21. The CDR3, as DNA: TGCAGCGTTGGCGAGACAGTCTTACTCCGGGGGGGATTAAATGAGCAGTTCTTC. This encodes CSVGETVLLRGGLNEQFF.

A note on this clone: One junction end disagrees with the germline gene, perhaps due to a read error. The chain combines TRBV7-9 with TRBJ2-2; 7 bases agree with TRBD1. This CDR3 spans 14 amino acids. Germline CDR1 SEHNR, CDR2 FQNEAQ (reference sequence). The CDR3 reads CSSSSRQGTGELFF. The CDR3 DNA is TGTTCCAGCAGCTCAAGACAGGGAACCGGGGAGCTGTTTTTT.

The V and J genes are TRBV9 and TRBJ2-1, with 11 nucleotides matching TRBD2. Germline V gives CDR1 SGDLS, CDR2 YYNGEE. This CDR3 contains 14 residues. The V gene end was trimmed by 7 bases and the J gene end by 9 bases; junction bases not matched to a gene: 9. Here the CDR3 reads CASGTSGSVGEQFF. CDR3 DNA: TGTGCCAGCGGCACTAGCGGGAGCGTCGGTGAGCAGTTCTTC.

The J gene is TRBJ2-1, the V gene TRBV28, with 7 bases identical to TRBD1. The CDR3 totals 17 residues. V trimming: 6 bases; J trimming: 4 bases; junction bases outside the gene matches: 15. The germline CDR1 and CDR2 sequences are MDHEN and SYDVKM. The CDR3 here is CASSARDSPETYNEQFF. CDR3 DNA sequence: TGTGCCAGCAGCGCCCGGGACAGCCCTGAAACATACAATGAGCAGTTCTTC.

V gene TRBV5-1 combines with J gene TRBJ2-1, with 8 positions matching TRBD1. The CDR3 consists of 13 residues. Trimming removed 0 bases from V and 11 bases from J; junction bases left unmatched: 4. Germline loops: CDR1 SGHRS, CDR2 YFSETQ. Here the CDR3 reads CASSLGQGLKQFF. The CDR3 bases are TGCGCCAGCAGCTTGGGACAGGGGCTCAAGCAGTTCTTC.

This chain connects TRBV6-1 to TRBJ1-5; 7 bases map to TRBD1. Trimming at V came to 2 bases and at J to 5 bases, leaving 3 bases not matched to a gene. This CDR3 is 14 amino acids long. Germline assignment: CDR1 MNHNS and CDR2 SASEGT. The DNA of the CDR3 is TGTGCCAGCAGTGAATCAGGGACAGATCAGCCCCAGCATTTT. Translated: CASSESGTDQPQHF.

The CDR3 DNA follows: TGTGCCAGCAGTTTACAGCCGGGACTAGTGACCGGGGAGCTGTTTTTT. Translation gives CASSLQPGLVTGELFF. The rearrangement uses TRBV27 and TRBJ2-2; TRBD2 matches at 8 bases. This CDR3 comprises 16 residues. Trimming took 2 bases from V and 5 from J; bases not matched to a gene: 7. CDR1 and CDR2 (germline): MNHEY, SMNVEV (reference sequence).

The chain has TRBV7-8 and TRBJ2-1; a possible D gene is TRBD1 (6 bases). In germline, CDR1 is SGHVS, CDR2 FQNEAQ. The V end was cut by 2 bases, the J end by 9 bases, with 17 bases between. There are 15 residues in the CDR3. The CDR3 protein is CASSLLGRDISEQFF. The DNA of the CDR3 is TGTGCCAGCAGCTTACTGGGCCGGGACATATCTGAGCAGTTCTTC.

The rearrangement links TRBV5-1 to TRBJ1-1; D not certain. The length of the CDR3 is 14 residues. V was cut by 2 bases and J by 4 bases, with 12 bases left in between. Looked up from germline, CDR1 is SGHRS and CDR2 is YFSETQ. CDR3 protein: CASSFEGGGTEAFF. The CDR3 bases are TGCGCCAGCAGCTTTGAGGGTGGCGGCACTGAAGCTTTCTTT.

This sequence joins TRBV4-1 and TRBJ2-5; 13 nucleotides align to TRBD2. The germline CDR1 and CDR2 sequences are MGHRA and YSYEKL. The length of the CDR3 is 16 residues. The V segment lost 4 bases and the J segment 4 bases; nucleotides outside the gene matches: 6. The CDR3 reads CASSPGGLAGRETQYF. CDR3 coding DNA: TGCGCCAGCAGCCCTGGGGGACTAGCGGGACGAGAGACCCAGTACTTC.